The clone carrying this TCR beta chain was detected a few times. Authors' methods: Amplification of reference gene primers was used by the study to estimate nucleated cell counts. The repertoire was sequenced with immunoSEQ multiplex PCR; TCRdb's copy has only in-frame clones and lacks some. The V and J calls and clone size were taken over from that table, and D and trimming were inferred from the DNA. The table records approximately 71,000 clones, about 80% of them present only once. This record comes from a study of blood T cell repertoires in COVID-19. At the level of the study: The United States, Italy and Spain were the sources of the acute and convalescent COVID-19 samples. Sources were T cells, B-cell-depleted T cells, or PBMCs; the material itself was cDNA or gDNA.

This CDR3 region has 16 residues. Unmatched junction bases numbered 4, after V lost 3 bases and J lost 0 bases. Germline CDR1 and CDR2: KGHSH and LQKENI. This receptor was taken from a man in his 60s with active or convalescent COVID-19. The chain links TRBV18 to TRBJ1-4, with TRBD1 matching 7 bases. The sequenced sample was peripheral blood. The DNA for the CDR3 is TGTGCCAGCTCACCGGGACAGACTACAACTAATGAAAAACTGTTTTTT. Amino acids: CASSPGQTTTNEKLFF.